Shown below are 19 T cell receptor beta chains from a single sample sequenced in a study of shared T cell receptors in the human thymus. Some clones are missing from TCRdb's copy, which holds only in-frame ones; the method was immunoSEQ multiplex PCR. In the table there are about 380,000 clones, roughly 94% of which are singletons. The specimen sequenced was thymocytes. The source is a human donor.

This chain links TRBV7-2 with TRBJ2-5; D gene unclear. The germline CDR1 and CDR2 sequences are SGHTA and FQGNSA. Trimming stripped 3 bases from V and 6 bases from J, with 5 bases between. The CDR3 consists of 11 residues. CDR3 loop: CASSLGKTQYF. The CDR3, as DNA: TGTGCCAGCAGCTTGGGGAAGACCCAGTACTTC.

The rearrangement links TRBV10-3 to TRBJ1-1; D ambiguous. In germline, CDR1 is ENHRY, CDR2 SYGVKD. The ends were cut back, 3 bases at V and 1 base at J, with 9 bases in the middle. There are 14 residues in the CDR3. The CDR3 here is CAISEGQENTEAFF. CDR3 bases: TGTGCCATCAGTGAAGGGCAGGAGAACACTGAAGCTTTCTTT.

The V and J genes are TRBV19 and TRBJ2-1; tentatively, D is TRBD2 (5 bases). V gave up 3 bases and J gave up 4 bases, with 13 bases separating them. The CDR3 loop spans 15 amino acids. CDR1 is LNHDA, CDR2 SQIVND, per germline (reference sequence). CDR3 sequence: CASSMIQRRYNEQFF. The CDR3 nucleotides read TGTGCCAGTAGTATGATCCAGCGGAGGTACAATGAGCAGTTCTTC.

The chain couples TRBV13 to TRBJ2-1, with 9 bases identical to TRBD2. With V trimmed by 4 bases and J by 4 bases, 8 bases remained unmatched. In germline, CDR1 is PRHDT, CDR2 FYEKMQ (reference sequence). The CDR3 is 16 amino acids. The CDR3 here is CASSSKASGRYNEQFF. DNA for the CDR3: TGTGCCAGCAGCTCCAAGGCCAGCGGGAGGTACAATGAGCAGTTCTTC.

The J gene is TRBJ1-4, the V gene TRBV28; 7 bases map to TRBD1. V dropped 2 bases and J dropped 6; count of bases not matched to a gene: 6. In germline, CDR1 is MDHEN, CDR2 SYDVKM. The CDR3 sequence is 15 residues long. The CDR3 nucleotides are TGTGCCAGCAGTTTAGGGCAGGGGGTGGATGAAAAACTGTTTTTT. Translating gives CASSLGQGVDEKLFF.

This CDR3 reads CATSRDRNIGYGYTF. DNA for the CDR3: TGTGCCACCAGCAGAGATCGCAACATCGGATATGGCTACACCTTC. The rearrangement links TRBV15 to TRBJ1-2; no clear D. There are 15 residues in the CDR3. The germline V and J ends were trimmed by 0 bases and 5 bases, with 13 bases remaining between them. Germline V gene lookup returns CDR1 LNHNV and CDR2 YYDKDF (reference sequence).

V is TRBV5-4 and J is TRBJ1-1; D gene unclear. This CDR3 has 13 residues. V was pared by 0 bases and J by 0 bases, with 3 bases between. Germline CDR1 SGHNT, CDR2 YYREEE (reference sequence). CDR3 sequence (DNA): TGTGCCAGCAGCTTGGAAGTGAACACTGAAGCTTTCTTT. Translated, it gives CASSLEVNTEAFF.

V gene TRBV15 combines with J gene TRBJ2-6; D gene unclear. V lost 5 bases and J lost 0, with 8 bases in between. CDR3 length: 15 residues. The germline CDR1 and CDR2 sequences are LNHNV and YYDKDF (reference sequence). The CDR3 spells CATSLQNSGANVLTF. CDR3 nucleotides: TGTGCCACCAGCCTGCAAAACTCTGGGGCCAACGTCCTGACTTTC. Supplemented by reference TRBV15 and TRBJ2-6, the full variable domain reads DAMVIQNPRYQVTQFGKPVTLSCSQTLNHNVMYWYQQKSSQAPKLLFHYYDKDFNNEADTPDNFQSRRPNTSFCFLDIRSPGLGDTAMYLCATSLQNSGANVLTFGAGSRLTVL.

The CDR3 loop reads CASSLVAGGIYEQYF. In DNA form, the CDR3 reads TGCGCCAGCAGCTTGGTGGCAGGGGGCATCTACGAGCAGTACTTC. The chain carries TRBV5-1 and TRBJ2-7; 8 bases are shared with TRBD1. With V trimmed by 0 bases and J by 3 bases, 5 bases remained unmatched. Germline CDR1 SGHRS, CDR2 YFSETQ. CDR3 length: 15 amino acids.

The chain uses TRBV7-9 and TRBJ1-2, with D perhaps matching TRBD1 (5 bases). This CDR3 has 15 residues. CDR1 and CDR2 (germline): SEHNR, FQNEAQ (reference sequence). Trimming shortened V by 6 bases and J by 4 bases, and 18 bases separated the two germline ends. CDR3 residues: CASRPWGTRPYGYTF. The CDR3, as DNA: TGTGCCAGCAGGCCTTGGGGGACCCGCCCCTATGGCTACACCTTC. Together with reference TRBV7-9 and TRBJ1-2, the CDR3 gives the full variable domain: DTGVSQNPRHKITKRGQNVTFRCDPISEHNRLYWYRQTLGQGPEFLTYFQNEAQLEKSRLLSDRFSAERPKGSFSTLEIQRTEQGDSAMYLCASRPWGTRPYGYTFGSGTRLTVV.

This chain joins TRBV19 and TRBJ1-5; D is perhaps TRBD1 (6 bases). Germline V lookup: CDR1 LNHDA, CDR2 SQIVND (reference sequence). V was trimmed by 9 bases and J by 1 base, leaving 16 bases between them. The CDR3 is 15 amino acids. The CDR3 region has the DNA TGTGCCAGGAGTTCCGGGACATCGAGCAATCAGCCCCAGCATTTT. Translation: CARSSGTSSNQPQHF.

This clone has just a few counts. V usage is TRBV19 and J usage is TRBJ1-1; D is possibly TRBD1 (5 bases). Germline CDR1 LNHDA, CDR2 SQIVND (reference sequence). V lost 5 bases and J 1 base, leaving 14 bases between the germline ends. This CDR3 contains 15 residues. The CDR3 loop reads CASSRSRVGNTEAFF. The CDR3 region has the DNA TGTGCCAGTAGTCGGAGCAGGGTTGGGAACACTGAAGCTTTCTTT.

CDR3 amino acids: CASSSPGVRGSMGEQYF. In nucleotides, the CDR3 is TGTGCCAGCAGCTCCCCCGGAGTCAGGGGAAGTATGGGGGAGCAGTACTTC. This sequence joins TRBV7-8 and TRBJ2-7; maybe TRBD1 (6 bases). CDR1 is SGHVS, CDR2 FQNEAQ, per germline. The CDR3 extends over 17 amino acids. V lost 4 bases to trimming and J lost 7 bases, with 26 bases between them.

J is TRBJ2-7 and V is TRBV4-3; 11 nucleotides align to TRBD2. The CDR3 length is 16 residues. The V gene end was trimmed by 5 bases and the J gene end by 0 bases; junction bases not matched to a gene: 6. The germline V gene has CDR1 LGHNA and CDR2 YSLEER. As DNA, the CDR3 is TGCGCCAGCAGCTTAAGGACTAGCGGGCCCTCCTACGAGCAGTACTTC. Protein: CASSLRTSGPSYEQYF.

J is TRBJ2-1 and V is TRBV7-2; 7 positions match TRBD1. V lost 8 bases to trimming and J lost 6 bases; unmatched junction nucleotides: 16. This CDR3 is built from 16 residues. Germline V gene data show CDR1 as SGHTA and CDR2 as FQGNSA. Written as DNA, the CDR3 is TGTGCCAGCGGATCCCGAACCGGGACAGTCCCCAATGAGCAGTTCTTC. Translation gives CASGSRTGTVPNEQFF.

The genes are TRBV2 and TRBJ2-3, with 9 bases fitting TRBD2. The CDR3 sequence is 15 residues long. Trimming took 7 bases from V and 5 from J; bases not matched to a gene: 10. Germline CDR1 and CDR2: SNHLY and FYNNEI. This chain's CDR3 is CASTPGSGSLDTQYF. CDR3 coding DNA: TGTGCCAGCACCCCGGGTAGCGGGAGTTTAGATACGCAGTATTTT.

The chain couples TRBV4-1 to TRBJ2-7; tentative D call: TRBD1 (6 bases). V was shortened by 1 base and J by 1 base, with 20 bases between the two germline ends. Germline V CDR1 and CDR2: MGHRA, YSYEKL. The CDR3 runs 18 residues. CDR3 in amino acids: CASSQAPLSRTASYEQYF. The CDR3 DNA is TGCGCCAGCAGCCAAGCACCCTTAAGCAGGACAGCGTCCTACGAGCAGTACTTC.

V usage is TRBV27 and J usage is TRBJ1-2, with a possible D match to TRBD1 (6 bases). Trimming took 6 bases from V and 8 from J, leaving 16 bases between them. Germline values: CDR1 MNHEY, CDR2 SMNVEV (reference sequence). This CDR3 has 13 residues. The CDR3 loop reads CASSVGGAGGYTF. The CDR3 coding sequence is TGTGCCAGCAGCGTAGGGGGGGCGGGAGGCTACACCTTC.

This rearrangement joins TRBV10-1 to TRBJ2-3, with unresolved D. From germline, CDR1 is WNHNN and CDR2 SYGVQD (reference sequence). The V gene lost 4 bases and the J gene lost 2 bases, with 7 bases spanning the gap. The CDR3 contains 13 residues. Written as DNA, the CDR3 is TGCGCCAGCAGTGGTATCCACACAGATACGCAGTATTTT. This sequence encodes CASSGIHTDTQYF.